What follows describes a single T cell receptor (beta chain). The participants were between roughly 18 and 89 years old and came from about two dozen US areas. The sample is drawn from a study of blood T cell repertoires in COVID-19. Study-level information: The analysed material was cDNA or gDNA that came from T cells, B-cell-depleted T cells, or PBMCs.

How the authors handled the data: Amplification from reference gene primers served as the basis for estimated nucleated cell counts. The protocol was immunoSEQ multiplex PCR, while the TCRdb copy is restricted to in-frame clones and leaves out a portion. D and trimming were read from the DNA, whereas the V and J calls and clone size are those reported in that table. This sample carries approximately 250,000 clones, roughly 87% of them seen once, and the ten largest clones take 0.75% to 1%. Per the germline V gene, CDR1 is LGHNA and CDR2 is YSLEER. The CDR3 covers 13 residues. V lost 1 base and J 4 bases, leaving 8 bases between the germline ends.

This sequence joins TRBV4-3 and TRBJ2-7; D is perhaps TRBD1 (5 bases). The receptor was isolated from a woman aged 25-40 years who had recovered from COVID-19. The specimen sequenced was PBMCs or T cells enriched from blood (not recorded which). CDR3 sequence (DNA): TGCGCCAGCAGCCAAGTCCAGGGTTACGAGCAGTACTTC. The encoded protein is CASSQVQGYEQYF.